There are many counts of the clone carrying this T cell receptor (beta chain). The entry originates in a study of neurological immune-mediated disorders. The making of cDNA relied on 5'RACE with 10-nucleotide random UMIs. TCRdb re-called the 5' RACE reads through MiXCR, storing one row per CDR3 protein. This sample yields about 80,000 distinct CDR3 sequences, of which 4% to 6% are seen a single time; 2% to 2.5% belongs to the top ten. CDR3 length equals 16 residues. V shed 6 bases and J 8 bases; nucleotides not matched to a gene: 15. Germline lookup yields CDR1 SGHRS and CDR2 YFSETQ. The clonotype was recovered from a woman in her twenties or thirties with multiple sclerosis. The source material was PBMCs. The rearrangement joins TRBV5-1 to TRBJ2-1; 9 positions agree with TRBD2. The DNA for the CDR3 is TGCGCCAGCACCCCGTTCCGGGCTAGCGGGAACGATGAGCAGTTCTTC. Its translation is CASTPFRASGNDEQFF.